The 14 T cell receptor beta chains listed next were all sequenced from one sample in a study of cytomegalovirus exposure and HLA in healthy donors. The PCR had 60 Vbeta and 13 Jbeta primers. Libraries were prepared by immunoSEQ multiplex PCR; TCRdb keeps only in-frame clonotypes and omits some of them. The sample lists about 120,000 clones; around 74% were seen once. Material for sequencing was PBMCs. All receptors come from a man aged 55-75 years in good health and CMV-seropositive.

The chain joins TRBV11-2 to TRBJ2-3; TRBD1 is a possible D gene (5 bases). The CDR3 extends over 14 amino acids. Per germline, CDR1 SGHAT and CDR2 FQNNGV. Trimming took off 1 base at V and 5 bases at J, with 10 bases between the two ends. The CDR3 reads CASSLGGRGDTQYF. In nucleotides, the CDR3 is TGTGCCAGCAGCTTAGGGGGCCGCGGAGATACGCAGTATTTT.

This clone is a singleton in its sample. The CDR3, as DNA: TGTGCCAGCAGCTACAGTTTGAGACAGTATGGCTACACCTTC. It is translated as CASSYSLRQYGYTF. V is TRBV7-9 and J is TRBJ1-2; D may be TRBD1 (5 bases). Between the trimmed V and J ends, which lost 4 bases and 5 bases, there was a span of 14 bases. Germline CDR1 reads SEHNR; CDR2 reads FQNEAQ (reference sequence). CDR3 size: 14 residues.

The chain carries TRBV11-2 and TRBJ2-5; D is possibly TRBD2 (7 bases). This CDR3 comprises 17 residues. The germline gives CDR1 SGHAT, CDR2 FQNNGV. V was trimmed by 1 base and J by 5 bases, leaving 20 bases between them. For the CDR3, the DNA is TGTGCCAGCAGCTTAGGAGGGTACGGGGGGCTTTGGGAGACCCAGTACTTC. This translates into CASSLGGYGGLWETQYF.

CDR3 nucleotide sequence: TGTGCCAGCAGCTTCCTAACTAGTAAACCCTACAATGAGCAGTTCTTC. It translates to CASSFLTSKPYNEQFF. The gene calls are TRBV7-6 and TRBJ2-1; D may be TRBD2 (5 bases). Trimming removed 3 bases at V and 2 bases at J, with 14 bases between. There are 16 residues in the CDR3. Germline V CDR1 and CDR2: SGHVS, FNYEAQ. Together with reference TRBV7-6 and TRBJ2-1, the CDR3 gives the full variable domain: GAGVSQSPRYKVTKRGQDVALRCDPISGHVSLYWYRQALGQGPEFLTYFNYEAQQDKSGLPNDRFSAERPEGSISTLTIQRTEQRDSAMYRCASSFLTSKPYNEQFFGPGTRLTVL.

The chain uses TRBV11-2 and TRBJ1-2; D possibly corresponds to TRBD1 (5 bases). V shed 0 bases and J shed 2 bases, with 7 bases lying between them. Germline V gives CDR1 SGHAT, CDR2 FQNNGV. The CDR3 totals 14 residues. The CDR3: CASSLDRVNYGYTF. CDR3 in DNA: TGTGCCAGCAGCTTAGACAGGGTGAACTATGGCTACACCTTC.

A few counts support this clone. The chain has TRBV5-1 and TRBJ2-1; 7 nucleotides line up with TRBD1. Germline V lookup: CDR1 SGHRS, CDR2 YFSETQ. The CDR3 contains 15 residues. V dropped 0 bases and J dropped 4; count of bases not matched to a gene: 4. The chain's CDR3 is CASSLETGTYNEQFF. As DNA, the CDR3 is TGCGCCAGCAGCTTGGAGACAGGGACGTACAATGAGCAGTTCTTC.

This clone is a singleton in its sample. At one of its ends the junction is not consistent with the germline gene, which may arise from a read error. This chain uses TRBV2 with TRBJ1-1, with 12 positions matching TRBD1. The length of the CDR3 is 13 residues. Germline values: CDR1 SNHLY, CDR2 FYNNEI. CDR3: CAGRGQGASFAFF. In nucleotides, the CDR3 is TGTGCCGGCAGGGGACAGGGGGCCTCGTTCGCTTTCTTT.

This chain uses TRBV14 with TRBJ1-2; D uncertain. Germline loops: CDR1 SGHDN, CDR2 FVKESK. The CDR3 covers 17 residues. V gave up 2 bases and J gave up 4 bases, with 20 bases separating them. The CDR3 DNA sequence: TGTGCCAGCAGCCAATCTTTCAATGAGGCATTGGGCTATGGCTACACCTTC. This codes for CASSQSFNEALGYGYTF.

This chain uses TRBV4-1 with TRBJ2-1; 8 bases map to TRBD1. The CDR3 runs to 16 residues. Germline V gene lookup returns CDR1 MGHRA and CDR2 YSYEKL. With V trimmed by 3 bases and J by 5 bases, 9 bases remained unmatched. The DNA for the CDR3 is TGCGCCAGCAGCCAGCCCCCCGGGACAGGAAACAATGAGCAGTTCTTC. It translates to CASSQPPGTGNNEQFF.

The chain employs TRBV11-2 and TRBJ1-2; 9 bases line up with TRBD1. CDR1 SGHAT and CDR2 FQNNGV come from the germline V gene. The CDR3 has 15 amino acids. The V and J ends lost 5 bases and 5 bases, in that order; junction bases with no gene match: 9. CDR3 sequence: CASSTRDRARYGYTF. DNA for the CDR3: TGTGCCAGCAGCACGCGGGACAGGGCCCGGTATGGCTACACCTTC.

The chain carries TRBV7-9 and TRBJ2-1; a weak D match, TRBD2 (5 bases). The length of the CDR3 is 14 residues. V gave up 4 bases and J gave up 8 bases, with 15 bases separating them. Germline assignment: CDR1 SEHNR and CDR2 FQNEAQ (reference sequence). CDR3 in amino acids: CASSSTSSVDEQFF. DNA of the CDR3: TGTGCCAGCAGCTCTACTAGTTCGGTCGATGAGCAGTTCTTC.

The genes are TRBV10-3 and TRBJ1-6, with a possible D match to TRBD1 (5 bases). The ends were cut back, 10 bases at V and 10 bases at J, with 20 bases in the middle. The CDR3 has 14 amino acids. The germline CDR1 and CDR2 sequences are ENHRY and SYGVKD. This chain's CDR3 is CATLRGTQYSPLHF. DNA for the CDR3: TGTGCCACCCTTCGGGGGACCCAATACTCACCCCTCCACTTT.

The rearrangement links TRBV5-4 to TRBJ1-3; 7 nucleotides agree with TRBD1. V lost 4 bases to trimming and J lost 4 bases; unmatched junction nucleotides: 2. The CDR3 loop spans 13 amino acids. The germline CDR1 and CDR2 sequences are SGHNT and YYREEE (reference sequence). CDR3 protein: CASSPDRGNTIYF. For the CDR3, the DNA is TGTGCCAGCAGCCCGGACAGGGGAAACACCATATATTTT. Complete variable domain (other parts from reference TRBV5-4 and TRBJ1-3): ETGVTQSPTHLIKTRGQQVTLRCSSQSGHNTVSWYQQALGQGPQFIFQYYREEENGRGNFPPRFSGLQFPNYSSELNVNALELDDSALYLCASSPDRGNTIYFGEGSWLTVV.

V and J are TRBV10-3 and TRBJ2-3, with D tentatively TRBD2 (5 bases). In germline, CDR1 is ENHRY, CDR2 SYGVKD. The CDR3 runs to 15 residues. The V gene lost 3 bases and the J gene lost 0 bases, with 10 bases spanning the gap. The CDR3 DNA is TGTGCCATCAGTGACCCCCGAGGGAGCACAGATACGCAGTATTTT. It is translated as CAISDPRGSTDTQYF.